Listed here are 7 T cell receptor beta chains from one sample, sequenced in a study of shared T cell receptors in the human thymus. Assay: immunoSEQ multiplex PCR; the TCRdb copy retains only in-frame clones and omits some. The sample shows some 700,000 clones, 88% of them seen only once. The sample was also linked to a second study, of human thymus T cells.

Sequenced: thymocytes. These receptors all stem from a boy younger than two with a congenital heart defect.

The chain is built from TRBV28 and TRBJ2-1; D uncertain. Looked up from germline, CDR1 is MDHEN and CDR2 is SYDVKM. The CDR3 is 16 residues long. With 2 bases removed from V and 4 bases from J, the gap between germline ends came to 15 bases. CDR3 amino acids: CASSLAATDPYNEQFF. As DNA, the CDR3 is TGTGCCAGCAGTTTAGCGGCAACCGACCCATACAATGAGCAGTTCTTC.

V and J are TRBV7-6 and TRBJ2-7; TRBD2 agrees at 8 bases. The CDR3 is 14 amino acids. Per germline, CDR1 SGHVS and CDR2 FNYEAQ. V dropped 4 bases and J dropped 2; count of bases not matched to a gene: 4. DNA of the CDR3: TGTGCCAGCAGCTCGGGACTAGATACCTACGAGCAGTACTTC. Translating gives CASSSGLDTYEQYF.

The V gene is TRBV6-6, the J gene TRBJ2-5; unclear D gene. The CDR3 has 13 residues. Between the trimmed V and J ends, which lost 6 bases and 2 bases, there was a span of 10 bases. Germline-derived CDR1 and CDR2 are MNHNY and SVGAGI (reference sequence). CDR3 in DNA: TGTGCCAGCAGGCCTACGCCTCAAGAGACCCAGTACTTC. Protein sequence: CASRPTPQETQYF.

For the CDR3, the DNA is TGTGCCAGCTCACCAGTGCCCCGAGACTACGAGCAGTACTTC. It is translated as CASSPVPRDYEQYF. The V gene is TRBV18, the J gene TRBJ2-7; D unclear. Trimming took off 2 bases at V and 3 bases at J, with 11 bases between the two ends. There are 14 residues in the CDR3. The germline CDR1 and CDR2 sequences are KGHSH and LQKENI.

This chain joins TRBV12-5 and TRBJ1-5; 9 bases are shared with TRBD1. Germline CDR1 LGHNT, CDR2 FRNRAP. Trimming removed 6 bases from V and 4 bases from J; junction bases left unmatched: 10. The CDR3 covers 16 residues. CDR3 sequence reads: CASGNRGPRGNQPQHF. The CDR3 DNA sequence: TGTGCTAGTGGCAACAGGGGGCCCAGGGGTAATCAGCCCCAGCATTTT.

V usage is TRBV11-3 and J usage is TRBJ2-7; weak D call: TRBD1 (5 bases). V was clipped by 5 bases and J by 0 bases, with 14 bases between them. Germline lookup yields CDR1 SGHNT and CDR2 YENEEA. There are 15 residues in the CDR3. DNA of the CDR3: TGTGCCAGCAGCCGCCGGACAAACAGCTCCTACGAGCAGTACTTC. It encodes CASSRRTNSSYEQYF.

This rearrangement joins TRBV19 to TRBJ2-3; 14 nucleotides line up with TRBD2. The CDR3 spans 17 residues. Germline V gives CDR1 LNHDA, CDR2 SQIVND (reference sequence). V was clipped by 5 bases and J by 1 base; unmatched bases: 5. The CDR3 DNA sequence: TGTGCCAGTAGTCCGGGGACTAGCGGGAGTCGCACAGATACGCAGTATTTT. It is translated as CASSPGTSGSRTDTQYF.